A single sample is the source of the 10 T cell receptor beta chains below, sequenced in a study of CD8+ T cells in alopecia areata. Isolated RNA was reverse transcribed into cDNA used as the sequencing template. The table came from immunoSEQ multiplex PCR; TCRdb's copy has only in-frame clones and leaves some out. This sample has over 150,000 clones, with 60% to 75% found just once. The treatment is: oral pan-JAK inhibitor, 5-10 mg twice daily. The sequenced sample was CD4+ T cells sorted from blood, obtained at week 24, from a patient treated with tofacitinib. The origin of the receptors is a human donor with alopecia areata.

This clone was observed a handful of times. The V gene is TRBV7-2, the J gene TRBJ1-2, with no clear D. The germline CDR1 and CDR2 sequences are SGHTA and FQGNSA. The length of the CDR3 is 13 residues. The V and J ends lost 2 bases and 7 bases respectively, with 11 bases between them. The DNA for the CDR3 is TGTGCCAGCAGCTTAATTCAGATTGGTGGCTACACCTTC. It codes for CASSLIQIGGYTF.

This sequence joins TRBV29-1 and TRBJ2-5; 7 bases agree with TRBD2. Germline loops: CDR1 SQVTM, CDR2 ANQGSEA. The CDR3 spans 14 residues. V dropped 1 base and J dropped 9; count of bases not matched to a gene: 11. This CDR3 reads CSVEAIVSGVAQYF. CDR3 coding DNA: TGCAGCGTTGAAGCGATCGTCAGCGGGGTGGCCCAGTACTTC.

The chain couples TRBV30 to TRBJ1-5; 10 bases agree with TRBD1. V trimming: 4 bases; J trimming: 5 bases; junction bases outside the gene matches: 2. The CDR3 length is 13 residues. Per the germline V gene, CDR1 is GTSNPN and CDR2 is SVGIG (reference sequence). The CDR3 nucleotides read TGTGCCTGGAAGGGACAGGGGCATCAGCCCCAGCATTTT. Translated, it gives CAWKGQGHQPQHF.

This clone showed up just a few times. This rearrangement joins TRBV19 to TRBJ2-2, with 7 bases identical to TRBD2. The CDR3 has 19 amino acids. V lost 2 bases and J lost 2; bases outside the gene matches: 14. Germline-derived CDR1 and CDR2 are LNHDA and SQIVND (reference sequence). DNA of the CDR3: TGTGCCAGTAGTATACCGCCATTATGGCGGGAGATTAACACCGGGGAGCTGTTTTTT. It is translated as CASSIPPLWREINTGELFF.

The chain employs TRBV6-1 and TRBJ1-2; no clear D. The CDR3 is 15 residues long. V lost 2 bases, J lost 5 bases, and 15 bases lay in between. Germline values: CDR1 MNHNS, CDR2 SASEGT. The CDR3 nucleotides read TGTGCCAGCAGTGAAACCGTCAGGAACTCATATGGCTACACCTTC. Residues: CASSETVRNSYGYTF.

This chain links TRBV2 with TRBJ1-6, with 8 bases matching TRBD1. Trimming took 8 bases from V and 7 from J; bases not matched to a gene: 7. The CDR3 contains 14 residues. Per germline, CDR1 SNHLY and CDR2 FYNNEI. DNA for the CDR3: TGTGCCAGCGGACAGGGATCGGTCAATTCACCCCTCCACTTT. Its protein product is CASGQGSVNSPLHF.

This sequence joins TRBV4-2 and TRBJ2-2; D call uncertain. V lost 0 bases and J lost 4, with 3 bases in between. This CDR3 comprises 13 residues. CDR1 LGHNA and CDR2 YNFKEQ come from the germline V gene. The CDR3 sequence is CASSQEATGELFF. CDR3 nucleotides: TGTGCCAGCAGCCAAGAGGCCACCGGGGAGCTGTTTTTT.

The CDR3 region is CASSLESRGEGYTF. The DNA for the CDR3 is TGTGCCAGCAGCTTAGAGTCCAGGGGGGAAGGCTACACCTTC. This chain joins TRBV7-9 and TRBJ1-2; 7 bases map to TRBD1. Germline CDR1 reads SEHNR; CDR2 reads FQNEAQ (reference sequence). The CDR3 consists of 14 residues. V shed 1 base and J 8 bases; nucleotides not matched to a gene: 7.

The chain joins TRBV9 to TRBJ2-1; D is undetermined. The V gene lost 3 bases and the J gene lost 5 bases, with 3 bases spanning the gap. The germline gives CDR1 SGDLS, CDR2 YYNGEE. The CDR3 extends over 11 amino acids. The CDR3 nucleotides are TGTGCCAGCAGCGGAAACAATGAGCAGTTCTTC. Its translation: CASSGNNEQFF.

The rearrangement uses TRBV7-8 and TRBJ2-7; TRBD1 or TRBD2 may be the D gene (5 bases each). This CDR3 has 17 residues. The V gene lost 1 base and the J gene lost 5 bases, with 21 bases spanning the gap. Per the germline V gene, CDR1 is SGHVS and CDR2 is FQNEAQ. CDR3 residues: CASSLVTMVTRGDEQYF. The CDR3 DNA sequence: TGTGCCAGCAGCTTAGTCACTATGGTCACCCGAGGGGACGAGCAGTACTTC.